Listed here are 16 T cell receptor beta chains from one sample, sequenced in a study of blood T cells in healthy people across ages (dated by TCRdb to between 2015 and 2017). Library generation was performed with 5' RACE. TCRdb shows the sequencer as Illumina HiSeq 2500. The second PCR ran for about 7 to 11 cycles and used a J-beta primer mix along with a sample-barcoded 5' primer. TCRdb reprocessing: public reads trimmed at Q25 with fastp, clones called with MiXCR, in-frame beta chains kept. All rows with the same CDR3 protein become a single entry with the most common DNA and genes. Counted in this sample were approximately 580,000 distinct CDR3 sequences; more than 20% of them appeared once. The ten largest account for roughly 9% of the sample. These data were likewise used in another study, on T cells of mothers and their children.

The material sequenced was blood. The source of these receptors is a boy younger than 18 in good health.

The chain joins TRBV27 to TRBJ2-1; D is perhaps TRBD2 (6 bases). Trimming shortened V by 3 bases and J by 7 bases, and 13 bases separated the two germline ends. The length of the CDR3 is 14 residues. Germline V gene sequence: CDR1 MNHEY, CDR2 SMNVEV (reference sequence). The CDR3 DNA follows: TGTGCCAGCAGTTTTAGCAGGGACTTAAATGAGCAGTTCTTC. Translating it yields CASSFSRDLNEQFF.

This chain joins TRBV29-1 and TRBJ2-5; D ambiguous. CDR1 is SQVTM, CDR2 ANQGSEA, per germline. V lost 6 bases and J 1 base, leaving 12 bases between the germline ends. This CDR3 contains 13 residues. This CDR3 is CSVAPRIQETQYF. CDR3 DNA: TGCAGCGTCGCGCCAAGAATCCAAGAGACCCAGTACTTC.

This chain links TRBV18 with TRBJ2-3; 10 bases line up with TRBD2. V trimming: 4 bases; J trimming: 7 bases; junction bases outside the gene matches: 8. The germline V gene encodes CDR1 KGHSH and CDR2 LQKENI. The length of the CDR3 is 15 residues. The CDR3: CASSLQREGPNTQYF. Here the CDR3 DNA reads TGTGCCAGCTCACTCCAGCGGGAGGGCCCAAATACGCAGTATTTT.

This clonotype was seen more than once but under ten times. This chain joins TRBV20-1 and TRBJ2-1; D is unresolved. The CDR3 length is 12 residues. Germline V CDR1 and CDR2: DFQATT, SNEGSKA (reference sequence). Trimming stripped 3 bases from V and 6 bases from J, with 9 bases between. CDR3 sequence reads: CSASDQTNEQFF. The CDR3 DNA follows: TGCAGTGCTAGTGACCAAACCAATGAGCAGTTCTTC.

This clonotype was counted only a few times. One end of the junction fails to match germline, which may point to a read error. The CDR3 DNA reads as TGTGCCAGCAGTTTATCCTCGCGTGCCACAGGTACGCAGTATTTT. Amino acid sequence: CASSLSSRATGTQYF. The chain is built from TRBV27 and TRBJ2-3, with a weak D call TRBD1 (5 bases). The CDR3 has 15 amino acids. CDR1 is MNHEY, CDR2 SMNVEV, per germline (reference sequence).

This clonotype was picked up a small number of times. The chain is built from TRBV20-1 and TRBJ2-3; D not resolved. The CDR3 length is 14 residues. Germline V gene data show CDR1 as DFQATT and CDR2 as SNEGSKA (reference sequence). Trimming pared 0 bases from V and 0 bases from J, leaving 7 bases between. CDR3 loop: CSARDSASTDTQYF. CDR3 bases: TGCAGTGCTAGAGACTCGGCAAGCACAGATACGCAGTATTTT.

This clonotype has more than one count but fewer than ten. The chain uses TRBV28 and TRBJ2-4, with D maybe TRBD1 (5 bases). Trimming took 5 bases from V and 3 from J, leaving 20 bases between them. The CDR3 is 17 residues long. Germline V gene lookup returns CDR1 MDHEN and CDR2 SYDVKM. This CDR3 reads CASSIPGQGRGKNIQYF. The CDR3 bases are TGTGCCAGCAGTATCCCCGGGCAGGGTCGAGGCAAAAACATTCAGTACTTC. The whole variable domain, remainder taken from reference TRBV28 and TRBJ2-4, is DVKVTQSSRYLVKRTGEKVFLECVQDMDHENMFWYRQDPGLGLRLIYFSYDVKMKEKGDIPEGYSVSREKKERFSLILESASTNQTSMYLCASSIPGQGRGKNIQYFGAGTRLSVL.

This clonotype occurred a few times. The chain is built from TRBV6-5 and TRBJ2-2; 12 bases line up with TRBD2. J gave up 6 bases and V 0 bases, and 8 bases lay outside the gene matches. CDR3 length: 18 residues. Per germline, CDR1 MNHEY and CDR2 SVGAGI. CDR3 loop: CASSYSRGLAGSSGELFF. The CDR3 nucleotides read TGTGCCAGCAGTTACTCGAGGGGACTAGCGGGCTCCTCCGGGGAGCTGTTTTTT.

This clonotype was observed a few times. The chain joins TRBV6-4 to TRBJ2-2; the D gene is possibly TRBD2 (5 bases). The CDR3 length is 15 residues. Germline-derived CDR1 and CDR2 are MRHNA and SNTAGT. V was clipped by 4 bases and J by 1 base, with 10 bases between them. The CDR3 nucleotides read TGTGCCAGCAGTGTAAGAAGCGGGAACACCGGGGAGCTGTTTTTT. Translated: CASSVRSGNTGELFF.

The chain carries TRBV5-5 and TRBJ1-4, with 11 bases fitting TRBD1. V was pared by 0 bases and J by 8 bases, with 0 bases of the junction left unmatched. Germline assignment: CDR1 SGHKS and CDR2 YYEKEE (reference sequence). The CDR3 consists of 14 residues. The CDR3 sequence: CASSLGTGGEKLFF. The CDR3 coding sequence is TGTGCCAGCAGCTTGGGGACAGGGGGCGAAAAACTGTTTTTT.

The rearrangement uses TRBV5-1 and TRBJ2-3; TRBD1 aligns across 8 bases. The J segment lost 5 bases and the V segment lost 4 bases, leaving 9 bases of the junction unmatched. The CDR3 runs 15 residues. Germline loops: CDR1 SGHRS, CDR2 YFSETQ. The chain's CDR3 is CASSPQDRVRDTQYF. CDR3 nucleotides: TGCGCCAGCAGCCCCCAGGACAGGGTACGAGATACGCAGTATTTT.

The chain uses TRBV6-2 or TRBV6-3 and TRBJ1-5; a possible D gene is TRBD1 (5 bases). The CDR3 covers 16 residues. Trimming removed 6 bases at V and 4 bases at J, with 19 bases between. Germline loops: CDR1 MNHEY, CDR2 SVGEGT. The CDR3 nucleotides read TGTGCCAGCAGCCGCCGGGACTCCAAAACAAATCAGCCCCAGCATTTT. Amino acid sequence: CASSRRDSKTNQPQHF.

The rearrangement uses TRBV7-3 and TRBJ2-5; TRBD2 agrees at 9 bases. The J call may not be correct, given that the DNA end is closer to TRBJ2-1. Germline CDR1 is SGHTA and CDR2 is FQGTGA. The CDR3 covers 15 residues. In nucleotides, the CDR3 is TGTGCCAGCAGCTTACCTAGCGGGATAGGGGATGAGCAGTTCTTC. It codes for CASSLPSGIGDEQFF.

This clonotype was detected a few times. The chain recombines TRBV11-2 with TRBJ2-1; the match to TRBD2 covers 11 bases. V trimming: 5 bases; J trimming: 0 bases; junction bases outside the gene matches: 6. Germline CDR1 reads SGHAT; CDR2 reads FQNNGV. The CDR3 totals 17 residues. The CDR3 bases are TGTGCCAGCAGCCTACTAGCGGGAGAGCCCTCCTACAATGAGCAGTTCTTC. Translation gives CASSLLAGEPSYNEQFF.

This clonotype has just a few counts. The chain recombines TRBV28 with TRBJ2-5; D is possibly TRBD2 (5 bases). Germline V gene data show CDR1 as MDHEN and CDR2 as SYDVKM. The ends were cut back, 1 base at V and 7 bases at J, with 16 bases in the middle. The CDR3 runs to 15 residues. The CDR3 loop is CASSLSRDGVLTQYF. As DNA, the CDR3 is TGTGCCAGCAGTTTATCGAGGGATGGGGTCTTGACCCAGTACTTC.

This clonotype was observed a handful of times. The CDR3 loop is CASSLRTGGRLGSPLHF. CDR3 nucleotides: TGTGCCAGCAGTCTCAGGACAGGGGGCCGCTTAGGGTCACCCCTCCACTTT. The chain uses TRBV12-3 or TRBV12-4 and TRBJ1-6; 11 nucleotides match TRBD1. CDR3 length: 17 amino acids. V shed 5 bases and J 10 bases; nucleotides not matched to a gene: 13.